This T cell receptor beta chain was identified during a study of blood T cell repertoires in COVID-19. Turning to the study itself: PBMCs, B-cell-depleted T cells, or T cells were the source of the cDNA or gDNA that made up the material.

Clones were sequenced by immunoSEQ multiplex PCR, and TCRdb holds only the in-frame ones, with some missing. There are 130,000 or so clones in the sample; approximately 84% occur only once, and 15% to 20% lies in the top ten. CDR1 is SGHRS and CDR2 is YFSETQ in the germline V gene. The CDR3 spans 17 residues. V lost 4 bases and J lost 5; bases outside the gene matches: 12. V is TRBV5-1 and J is TRBJ2-2; 9 nucleotides match TRBD2. This TCR derives from a woman older than 75 with acute or convalescent COVID-19. Sequencing input: peripheral blood. CDR3 coding DNA: TGCGCCAGCAGCCCATTTGCGGGAGGGCTGAGTACCGGGGAGCTGTTTTTT. Translation: CASSPFAGGLSTGELFF.